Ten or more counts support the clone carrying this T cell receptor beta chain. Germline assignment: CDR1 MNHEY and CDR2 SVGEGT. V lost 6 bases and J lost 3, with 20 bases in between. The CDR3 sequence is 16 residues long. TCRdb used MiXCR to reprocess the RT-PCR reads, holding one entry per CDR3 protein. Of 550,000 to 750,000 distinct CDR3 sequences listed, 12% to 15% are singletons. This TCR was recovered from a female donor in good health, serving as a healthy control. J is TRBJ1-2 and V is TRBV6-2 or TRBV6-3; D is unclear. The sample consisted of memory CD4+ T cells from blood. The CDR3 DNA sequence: TGTGCCAGCAGAGGACTCAACGGACGGGGAGACTATGGCTACACCTTC. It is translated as CASRGLNGRGDYGYTF.